Listed below are T cell receptor beta chains from one sample, sequenced in a study of regulatory T cells in long-lasting Graves disease. TCRdb re-called the multiplex PCR reads with MiXCR, one entry per CDR3 protein. Of 700,000 or so distinct CDR3 sequences listed, about 32% are singletons. Sequences were derived from peripheral blood mononuclear cells (PBMCs), sampled when the disease was refractory, from a patient treated with antithyroid drugs. The receptor set was obtained from a female donor with Graves disease. Both conserved end residues are part of each CDR3. The D gene is left open where the match is weak. Part of the rows lack a size; the others show once, few, many or a class for expanded clones.

V: TRBV7-9; size: NA; J: TRBJ2-7; D: TRBD2; DNA: TGTGCCAGCAGCTTGAGTAGTGGACTAGTTGACGAGCAGTACTTC; CDR3: CASSLSSGLVDEQYF
V: TRBV5-1; size: NA; J: TRBJ2-2; D: NA; DNA: TGCGCCAGCAGCTTGGCCTCGAGGGAGTGGTACACCGGGGAGCTGTTTTTT; CDR3: CASSLASREWYTGELFF
V: TRBV19; size: few; J: TRBJ1-5; D: TRBD1; DNA: TGTGCCAGTAGTAGCGGGACAGGGGTCCGACAGCCCCAGCATTTT; CDR3: CASSSGTGVRQPQHF
V: TRBV2; size: many; J: TRBJ2-7; D: TRBD1; DNA: TGTGCCAGCGGGCAGGGGGTCCACGAGCAGTACTTC; CDR3: CASGQGVHEQYF
V: TRBV27; size: few; J: TRBJ1-1; D: NA; DNA: TGTGCCAGCAGGGACGGTAGAAGGTCCACTGAAGCTTTCTTT; CDR3: CASRDGRRSTEAFF
V: TRBV3-1; size: NA; J: TRBJ1-5; D: NA; DNA: TGTGCCAGCAGCAACACACAGGGAGTGAGCAATCAGCCCCAGCATTTT; CDR3: CASSNTQGVSNQPQHF
V: TRBV2; size: many; J: TRBJ2-7; D: NA; DNA: TGTGCCAGCAGCGAGGACATAAACTCCTACGAGCAGTACTTC; CDR3: CASSEDINSYEQYF
V: TRBV5-1; size: many; J: TRBJ2-2; D: NA; DNA: TGCGCCAGCAGCTTGGCGATTACAGGGAGCACCGGGGAGCTGTTTTTT; CDR3: CASSLAITGSTGELFF
V: TRBV7-2; size: NA; J: TRBJ2-7; D: TRBD2; DNA: TGTGCCAGCAGCTTAGGGGGGGGACGGGAATACGAGCAGTACTTC; CDR3: CASSLGGGREYEQYF
V: TRBV15; size: NA; J: TRBJ1-2; D: TRBD1; DNA: TGTGCCACCAGCTATGACAGGGTAAACTATGGCTACACCTTC; CDR3: CATSYDRVNYGYTF
V: TRBV12-3/TRBV12-4; size: NA; J: TRBJ1-5; D: TRBD1; DNA: TGTGCCAGCAGATCCGGGACAGGGATCATTAATCAGCCCCAGCATTTT; CDR3: CASRSGTGIINQPQHF
V: TRBV7-9; size: NA; J: TRBJ1-1; D: NA; DNA: TGTGCCAGCAGCCCGGGACACCCGGGCACTGAAGCTTTCTTT; CDR3: CASSPGHPGTEAFF
V: TRBV20-1; size: NA; J: TRBJ1-3; D: NA; DNA: TGCAGTGCTAGGGAGGGGAGAAACACCATATATTTT; CDR3: CSAREGRNTIYF
V: TRBV6-1; size: few; J: TRBJ2-4; D: TRBD1; DNA: TGTGCCAGCAGTACAGGGACAGTTCTAGCCAAAAACATTCAGTACTTC; CDR3: CASSTGTVLAKNIQYF
V: TRBV12-3/TRBV12-4; size: NA; J: TRBJ2-3; D: TRBD2; DNA: TGTGCCAGCAGTCCACGGACTAGCGGGGGCACAGATACGCAGTATTTT; CDR3: CASSPRTSGGTDTQYF
V: TRBV28; size: many; J: TRBJ2-5; D: TRBD2; DNA: TGTGCCAGCAGTTTACTACAAGGACTAGCGGGAGGAGAGACCCAGTACTTC; CDR3: CASSLLQGLAGGETQYF
V: TRBV6-1; size: few; J: TRBJ2-2; D: NA; DNA: TGTGCCAGCCCCCGCGGGCCGAACACCGGGGAGCTGTTTTTT; CDR3: CASPRGPNTGELFF
V: TRBV3-1; size: few; J: TRBJ1-1; D: NA; DNA: TGTGCCAGCAGCCAAGGCTTGACGAACACTGAAGCTTTCTTT; CDR3: CASSQGLTNTEAFF
V: TRBV20-1; size: many; J: TRBJ2-7; D: NA; DNA: TGCAGTGCTAGAGATCGGAGGTACGAGCAGTACTTC; CDR3: CSARDRRYEQYF
V: TRBV6-2/TRBV6-3; size: few; J: TRBJ1-6; D: NA; DNA: TGTGCCAGCAGTTTGAACAGGGCCAGCTCCTATAATTCACCCCTCCACTTT; CDR3: CASSLNRASSYNSPLHF
V: TRBV19; size: NA; J: TRBJ1-6; D: TRBD1; DNA: TGTGCCAGTAGTATAGGGGACAGATTTTATTCACCCCTCCACTTT; CDR3: CASSIGDRFYSPLHF
V: TRBV4-1; size: NA; J: TRBJ1-4; D: TRBD1; DNA: TGCGCCAGCAGCACCCCGGGACAGATATCCGAAAAACTGTTTTTT; CDR3: CASSTPGQISEKLFF
V: TRBV7-9; size: NA; J: TRBJ2-7; D: NA; DNA: TGTGCCAGCAGCTTAGCCACAGCCCACTACGAGCAGTACTTC; CDR3: CASSLATAHYEQYF
V: TRBV6-1; size: NA; J: TRBJ1-5; D: NA; DNA: TGTGCCAGCTGGGGTTACCAGGGGATTAAGGGGCCCCAGCATTTT; CDR3: CASWGYQGIKGPQHF
V: TRBV7-6; size: few; J: TRBJ1-1; D: TRBD1; DNA: TGTGCCAGCAGAGGGGGCGCCGGCACTGAAGCTTTCTTT; CDR3: CASRGGAGTEAFF
V: TRBV29-1; size: NA; J: TRBJ2-3; D: NA; DNA: TGCAGCGTTGCGTTGGCAGGGAGGACAGATACGCAGTATTTT; CDR3: CSVALAGRTDTQYF
V: TRBV6-5; size: NA; J: TRBJ1-1; D: NA; DNA: TGTGCCAGCAGTTACGGGTGGGCGAACACTGAAGCTTTCTTT; CDR3: CASSYGWANTEAFF
V: TRBV9; size: NA; J: TRBJ2-7; D: NA; DNA: TGTGCCAGCAGCGTAGGGGCCGGGACCCCCCTCAGTCACGAGCAGTACTTC; CDR3: CASSVGAGTPLSHEQYF
V: TRBV2; size: many; J: TRBJ2-5; D: NA; DNA: TGTGCCAGCAGTGAATTTTGGGCAGGACGCCCCCAAGAGACCCAGTACTTC; CDR3: CASSEFWAGRPQETQYF
V: TRBV28; size: few; J: TRBJ2-2; D: NA; DNA: TGTGCCAGCAGCCCGCCTACAACGAACACCGGGGAGCTGTTTTTT; CDR3: CASSPPTTNTGELFF
V: TRBV11-2; size: NA; J: TRBJ2-7; D: TRBD2; DNA: TGTGCCAGCAGCGCGACTAGCGGGGCCGAGCAGTACTTC; CDR3: CASSATSGAEQYF
V: TRBV14; size: NA; J: TRBJ1-2; D: NA; DNA: TGTGCCAGCAGCCAAACGCGGGACTCCAGGAATGGCTACACCTTC; CDR3: CASSQTRDSRNGYTF
V: TRBV15; size: few; J: TRBJ1-1; D: NA; DNA: TGTGCCACCAGCCTCAGAGCCGGGGGTGACACTGAAGCTTTCTTT; CDR3: CATSLRAGGDTEAFF
V: TRBV6-1; size: many; J: TRBJ1-1; D: NA; DNA: TGTGCCAGTAGCCGAGGGGGGAACACTGAAGCTTTCTTT; CDR3: CASSRGGNTEAFF
V: TRBV6-1; size: few; J: TRBJ1-5; D: TRBD1; DNA: TGTGCCAGCAGTGATGGGGACAGGATTAGGCCCCAGCATTTT; CDR3: CASSDGDRIRPQHF
V: TRBV6-1; size: few; J: TRBJ1-1; D: NA; DNA: TGTGCCAGCAGTGAGCCGGGCAGGAGCACTGAAGCTTTCTTT; CDR3: CASSEPGRSTEAFF
V: TRBV5-1; size: many; J: TRBJ2-2; D: NA; DNA: TGTGCCAGCAGCTTAGCTGGCACCGGGGAGCTGTTTTTT; CDR3: CASSLAGTGELFF
V: TRBV6-2/TRBV6-3; size: many; J: TRBJ1-6; D: TRBD1; DNA: TGTGCCAGCAGTTACGGGACAGCAGTCAATTCACCCCTCCACTTT; CDR3: CASSYGTAVNSPLHF
V: TRBV5-1; size: few; J: TRBJ2-7; D: NA; DNA: TGCGCCAGCAGCTTGGAGTGGGCACTTGACGAGCAGTACTTT; CDR3: CASSLEWALDEQYF
V: TRBV24-1; size: few; J: TRBJ2-5; D: TRBD2; DNA: TGTGCCACCAGTGATCCCAGGACTAGCGGGAGAGTGATGGGGCTGGAGACCCAGTACTTC; CDR3: CATSDPRTSGRVMGLETQYF
V: TRBV6-1; size: few; J: TRBJ1-1; D: NA; DNA: TGTGCCAGCATTAAGGATATGAACACTGAAGCTTTCTTT; CDR3: CASIKDMNTEAFF
V: TRBV7-2; size: few; J: TRBJ1-1; D: NA; DNA: TGTGCCAGCAGCTTAGCGCATCCCGAGGACGGCACTGAAGCTTTCTTT; CDR3: CASSLAHPEDGTEAFF
V: TRBV6-2/TRBV6-3; size: many; J: TRBJ2-7; D: TRBD2; DNA: TGTGCCAGCAGTTACCGAACTTCTAGCGGGAGAGGGCACGAGCAGTACTTC; CDR3: CASSYRTSSGRGHEQYF
V: TRBV28; size: many; J: TRBJ1-1; D: NA; DNA: TGTGCCAGCAGTGTAGGGACTGAAGCTTTCTTT; CDR3: CASSVGTEAFF
V: TRBV19; size: NA; J: TRBJ2-7; D: NA; DNA: TGTGCCAGTAGTAAGTATGTTAGCGGCTACGAGCAGTACTTC; CDR3: CASSKYVSGYEQYF
V: TRBV11-2; size: many; J: TRBJ2-5; D: NA; DNA: TGTGCCAGCAGCTTCGCTAGCTCGGCGGAGACCCAGTACTTC; CDR3: CASSFASSAETQYF
V: TRBV3-1; size: NA; J: TRBJ1-5; D: TRBD1; DNA: TGTGCCAGCAGCCAGGATCCAGGGGGCGGTCAGCCCCAGCATTTT; CDR3: CASSQDPGGGQPQHF
V: TRBV5-1; size: NA; J: TRBJ2-5; D: NA; DNA: TGCGCCAGCAGCTTGGTGGGGGGAGTAGGCCAAGAGACCCAGTACTTC; CDR3: CASSLVGGVGQETQYF
V: TRBV10-3; size: few; J: TRBJ2-7; D: NA; DNA: TGTGCCATCAGTGAGGAGTCTAGCTACGAGCAGTACTTC; CDR3: CAISEESSYEQYF
V: TRBV9; size: NA; J: TRBJ1-2; D: NA; DNA: TGTGCCAGCAGCCCAATCCCGGTGGGAGGTGGCTATGGCTACACCTTC; CDR3: CASSPIPVGGGYGYTF
V: TRBV5-1; size: many; J: TRBJ1-1; D: NA; DNA: TGTGCCAGCAGCTTGGGTGTCCTGAACACTGAAGCTTTCTTT; CDR3: CASSLGVLNTEAFF